The 19 T cell receptor beta chains in this list originate from one sample, sequenced in a study of blood T cell repertoires in COVID-19. The repertoire was sequenced with immunoSEQ multiplex PCR; TCRdb's copy has only in-frame clones and lacks some. The sample lists about 160,000 clones, about 89% occurring once. Sequenced sample: peripheral blood. The receptor source for this set is a man older than 75 with acute or convalescent COVID-19.

This clone came up a few times. The chain has TRBV11-2 and TRBJ2-5, with unresolved D. V lost 1 base to trimming and J lost 1 base, with 16 bases between them. The CDR3 loop spans 17 amino acids. The germline CDR1 and CDR2 sequences are SGHAT and FQNNGV. DNA of the CDR3: TGTGCCAGCAGCTTAGGACGGTGGGCGAGCAGCCAAGAGACCCAGTACTTC. It is translated as CASSLGRWASSQETQYF.

The chain combines TRBV3-1 (or the pseudogene TRBV3-2) with TRBJ2-1; 9 bases line up with TRBD1. CDR1 and CDR2 (germline): LGHDT, YNNKEL (reference sequence). The CDR3 is 15 amino acids. The J segment lost 5 bases and the V segment lost 2 bases, leaving 4 bases of the junction unmatched. Written as DNA, the CDR3 is TGTGCCAGCAGCCAATGGGACAGGGCCCACAATGAGCAGTTCTTC. Its protein product is CASSQWDRAHNEQFF.

This clone was recorded once. The chain uses TRBV6-1 and TRBJ1-2; 9 bases agree with TRBD1. Germline V lookup: CDR1 MNHNS, CDR2 SASEGT. V dropped 0 bases and J dropped 6; count of bases not matched to a gene: 11. This CDR3 region has 17 residues. CDR3 amino acids: CASSEAYWTGVKNGYTF. The DNA for the CDR3 is TGTGCCAGCAGTGAAGCGTATTGGACAGGGGTCAAGAATGGCTACACCTTC.

The chain links TRBV28 to TRBJ2-1; D is unclear. CDR1 and CDR2 from the germline V gene are MDHEN and SYDVKM. The length of the CDR3 is 15 residues. V was shortened by 5 bases and J by 1 base, with 12 bases between the two germline ends. The CDR3 loop is CASSQTLGSYNEQFF. CDR3 DNA: TGTGCCAGCAGTCAGACCCTCGGGTCCTACAATGAGCAGTTCTTC.

About this clone itself: Other DNA sequences in this specimen translate into the identical CDR3. The J gene is TRBJ1-4, the V gene TRBV28; a possible D gene is TRBD1 (6 bases). The germline CDR1 and CDR2 sequences are MDHEN and SYDVKM. Between the trimmed V and J ends, which lost 6 bases and 5 bases, there was a span of 7 bases. The CDR3 has 12 residues. Here the CDR3 reads CASRQGNEKLFF. The CDR3 DNA reads as TGTGCCAGCAGGCAGGGGAATGAAAAACTGTTTTTT.

The J gene is TRBJ2-3, the V gene TRBV3-1 (or the pseudogene TRBV3-2); 7 bases align to TRBD2. CDR1 and CDR2 (germline): LGHDT, YNNKEL (reference sequence). Trimming cost V 3 bases and J 2 bases; bases outside gene matches: 8. The CDR3 has 16 residues. The CDR3 coding sequence is TGTGCCAGCAGCCAGGTTTTAAGCGGGGTCACAGATACGCAGTATTTT. Protein: CASSQVLSGVTDTQYF.

This clone was recorded a few times. The chain uses TRBV15 and TRBJ1-4; 9 bases map to TRBD1. Per the germline V gene, CDR1 is LNHNV and CDR2 is YYDKDF (reference sequence). With 4 bases clipped from V and 5 bases from J, the junction kept 11 bases outside the gene matches. The CDR3 covers 17 residues. CDR3 amino acids: CATSKQTWDRENEKLFF. CDR3 sequence (DNA): TGTGCCACCAGCAAACAAACCTGGGACAGGGAGAATGAAAAACTGTTTTTT.

The rearrangement links TRBV29-1 to TRBJ2-5, with D possibly TRBD1 on 5 matching bases. Germline CDR1 SQVTM, CDR2 ANQGSEA. This CDR3 has 12 residues. Trimming removed 5 bases at V and 0 bases at J, with 7 bases between. CDR3 bases: TGCAGCGTTCACAGGAACCAAGAGACCCAGTACTTC. It yields the protein CSVHRNQETQYF.

This chain connects TRBV11-1 to TRBJ2-7; the match to TRBD2 covers 11 bases. Germline V gene data show CDR1 as SGHAT and CDR2 as FQDESV (reference sequence). This CDR3 region has 16 residues. Losses at the gene ends were 6 bases for V and 6 bases for J; bases not matched to a gene: 13. This chain's CDR3 is CASSPRLAGGGREQYF. The CDR3 DNA sequence: TGTGCCAGCAGTCCTCGGCTAGCGGGAGGTGGGCGCGAGCAGTACTTC.

The chain carries TRBV3-1 (or the pseudogene TRBV3-2) and TRBJ2-5; D might be TRBD2 (6 bases). V lost 4 bases and J lost 2, with 8 bases in between. The CDR3 has 13 residues. CDR1 is LGHDT, CDR2 YNNKEL, per germline (reference sequence). The CDR3 DNA reads as TGTGCCAGCAGCCGCGGACTACAAGAGACCCAGTACTTC. The encoded protein is CASSRGLQETQYF.

The chain combines TRBV27 with TRBJ2-7, with D maybe TRBD2 (6 bases). This CDR3 spans 15 amino acids. V was shortened by 5 bases and J by 0 bases, with 14 bases between the two germline ends. The germline V gene has CDR1 MNHEY and CDR2 SMNVEV (reference sequence). CDR3 in amino acids: CASSLGAGGSYEQYF. CDR3 nucleotides: TGTGCCAGCAGTCTAGGGGCCGGGGGCTCCTACGAGCAGTACTTC.

This clone was counted a single time. The V call is TRBV29-1, the J call TRBJ1-2; the match to TRBD1 covers 9 bases. The J segment lost 6 bases and the V segment lost 7 bases, leaving 15 bases of the junction unmatched. This CDR3 comprises 15 residues. The germline gives CDR1 SQVTM, CDR2 ANQGSEA. In DNA, the CDR3 is TGCAGCGCCGAGGGCATGGACAGGGGAGCGCATGGCTACACCTTC. Its translation is CSAEGMDRGAHGYTF.

The V call is TRBV7-9, the J call TRBJ1-1; 7 bases are shared with TRBD1. The V gene end was trimmed by 4 bases and the J gene end by 2 bases; junction bases not matched to a gene: 4. The CDR3 is 14 residues long. The germline gives CDR1 SEHNR, CDR2 FQNEAQ (reference sequence). The CDR3 reads CASSSQGGNTEAFF. Written as DNA, the CDR3 is TGTGCCAGCAGCTCCCAGGGGGGAAACACTGAAGCTTTCTTT. Full variable domain (outside the CDR3, taken from reference TRBV7-9 and TRBJ1-1): DTGVSQNPRHKITKRGQNVTFRCDPISEHNRLYWYRQTLGQGPEFLTYFQNEAQLEKSRLLSDRFSAERPKGSFSTLEIQRTEQGDSAMYLCASSSQGGNTEAFFGQGTRLTVV.

The chain is built from TRBV7-2 and TRBJ2-3, with D maybe TRBD2 (6 bases). This CDR3 contains 16 residues. Germline assignment: CDR1 SGHTA and CDR2 FQGNSA. The V and J ends lost 3 bases and 1 base respectively, with 14 bases between them. CDR3 region: CASSFGHPGGTDTQYF. The DNA for the CDR3 is TGTGCCAGCAGCTTTGGGCACCCGGGGGGCACAGATACGCAGTATTTT.

This clone was seen a few times. The rearrangement uses TRBV9 and TRBJ2-3; 10 bases are shared with TRBD2. The germline gives CDR1 SGDLS, CDR2 YYNGEE. This CDR3 region has 17 residues. V lost 0 bases, J lost 4 bases, and 8 bases stayed unmatched. The CDR3 bases are TGTGCCAGCAGCGTAGGGGTTGCTAGCGGGGGCGCAGATACGCAGTATTTT. Amino acid sequence: CASSVGVASGGADTQYF. The variable domain in full, with the rest retrieved from reference TRBV9 and TRBJ2-3, is DSGVTQTPKHLITATGQRVTLRCSPRSGDLSVYWYQQSLDQGLQFLIQYYNGEERAKGNILERFSAQQFPDLHSELNLSSLELGDSALYFCASSVGVASGGADTQYFGPGTRLTVL.

The chain employs TRBV3-1 (or the pseudogene TRBV3-2) and TRBJ2-1, with D perhaps matching TRBD1 (5 bases). The V end lost 4 bases, the J end lost 4 bases, and 14 bases lay between the germline ends. Germline V lookup: CDR1 LGHDT, CDR2 YNNKEL (reference sequence). The CDR3 runs 15 residues. The CDR3, as DNA: TGTGCCAGCAGCCCTGGGCGCAGGGTGTACAATGAGCAGTTCTTC. Amino acids: CASSPGRRVYNEQFF.

The gene calls are TRBV30 and TRBJ2-3, with TRBD1 identical over 11 bases. CDR1 is GTSNPN, CDR2 SVGIG, per germline (reference sequence). The CDR3 runs 13 residues. The ends lost 3 bases at V and 6 bases at J; junction bases unmatched: 2. CDR3 amino acids: CAWRDRGLDTQYF. The DNA of the CDR3 is TGTGCCTGGAGGGACAGGGGGCTGGATACGCAGTATTTT.

Points on this clone: Other DNA sequences in this specimen translate into the identical CDR3. The V call is TRBV9, the J call TRBJ2-2; possibly TRBD2 for D (5 bases). Germline lookup yields CDR1 SGDLS and CDR2 YYNGEE. The V end was cut by 0 bases, the J end by 0 bases, with 9 bases between. The CDR3 consists of 16 residues. The CDR3 DNA follows: TGTGCCAGCAGCGTAGCTGGGCGGGCGAACACCGGGGAGCTGTTTTTT. Translation gives CASSVAGRANTGELFF.

V and J are TRBV28 and TRBJ1-4; D gene ambiguous. The CDR3 contains 15 residues. The germline V gene encodes CDR1 MDHEN and CDR2 SYDVKM. The V end lost 6 bases, the J end lost 0 bases, and 11 bases lay between the germline ends. CDR3 residues: CASSPSGATNEKLFF. CDR3 in DNA: TGTGCCAGCAGCCCCAGCGGGGCAACTAATGAAAAACTGTTTTTT. Looking up the rest from reference TRBV28 and TRBJ1-4 gives the full variable domain: DVKVTQSSRYLVKRTGEKVFLECVQDMDHENMFWYRQDPGLGLRLIYFSYDVKMKEKGDIPEGYSVSREKKERFSLILESASTNQTSMYLCASSPSGATNEKLFFGSGTQLSVL.